This TCR beta chain was identified during a study of shared clonotypes between healthy human individuals. Study-wide findings and caveats: The diversity represented, both genetic and in exposure history, was limited by few donors. Shared clonotypes: approximately 4.5% naive CD4, 3% to 3.5% naive CD8, 2.3% memory CD4, roughly 0.4% memory CD8.

Naive CD8 isolation took CD45RO-negative cells positively selected for CCR7 and excluded terminally differentiated effector memory CD45RA+ cells. For each subset, genomic DNA was distributed in equal portions over several immunoSEQ plates. TCRdb keeps only in-frame clones here, not all; method: immunoSEQ multiplex PCR. The sample lists about 650,000 clones, less than 97% occurring once. The sample holds a few counts of this clone. Antigen: not known. This CDR3 is also generated by other DNA sequences in the sample. The CDR3 covers 12 residues. Germline CDR1 reads SGHNT; CDR2 reads YYREEE (reference sequence). Deletions cut 0 bases from V and 6 bases from J, with 4 bases between.

The TCR comes from a woman aged 25-40 years in good health. The sequenced material came from naive CD8+ T cells sorted from blood. V and J are TRBV5-4 and TRBJ2-1; no definite D call. The CDR3 loop is CASSLGGNEQFF. DNA of the CDR3: TGTGCCAGCAGCTTGGGGGGCAATGAGCAGTTCTTC.